This is a list of T cell receptor beta chains from one sample in a study of tumor-infiltrating lymphocytes in oesophageal squamous cell carcinoma. Via MiXCR, TCRdb re-called the PCR reads, giving one row per CDR3 protein. Of about 16,000 distinct CDR3 sequences listed, about 45% are singletons. The specimen sequenced was esophageal tumor tissue. All receptors derive from a male donor with esophageal squamous cell carcinoma. Each CDR3 is given with its conserved first and last residue. D genes are given only for firm matches. A clone size is listed for some rows: how often the clone was seen (once, few, many), or a class if it is expanded.

j_call: TRBJ1-4; v_call: TRBV7-9; clone_size: many; d_call: -; cdr3_length: 16; cdr3_nt: TGTGCCAGCAGCTTAGCCGGCCTTGCAACTAATGAAAAACTGTTTTTT; cdr3_aa: CASSLAGLATNEKLFF
j_call: TRBJ2-7; v_call: TRBV7-3; clone_size: -; d_call: -; cdr3_length: 13; cdr3_nt: TGTGCCAGCAGCCCCTCAGGGATGTACGAGCAGTACTTC; cdr3_aa: CASSPSGMYEQYF
j_call: TRBJ2-7; v_call: TRBV12-3/TRBV12-4; clone_size: medium-sized; d_call: TRBD1; cdr3_length: 13; cdr3_nt: TGTGCCAGCAGTCGGGACAGGACCTACGAGCAGTACTTC; cdr3_aa: CASSRDRTYEQYF
j_call: TRBJ2-1; v_call: TRBV7-3; clone_size: -; d_call: -; cdr3_length: 13; cdr3_nt: TGTGCCAGCAGCTTAACGAGGGATTTAAAGCAGTTCTTC; cdr3_aa: CASSLTRDLKQFF
j_call: TRBJ2-7; v_call: TRBV7-2; clone_size: -; d_call: -; cdr3_length: 16; cdr3_nt: TGTGCCAGCAGCTTAGAGAACACAGTAAGGTACAATGAGCAGTACTTC; cdr3_aa: CASSLENTVRYNEQYF
j_call: TRBJ2-1; v_call: TRBV24-1; clone_size: many; d_call: TRBD1; cdr3_length: 16; cdr3_nt: TGTGCCACCAGTGATTTTACAGGGGGCTCCTACAATGAGCAGTTCTTC; cdr3_aa: CATSDFTGGSYNEQFF
j_call: TRBJ2-7; v_call: TRBV12-3/TRBV12-4; clone_size: medium-sized; d_call: TRBD2; cdr3_length: 15; cdr3_nt: TGTGCCAGCAGTTTAGCTAGCGGGAGAAGCAACGAGCAGTACTTC; cdr3_aa: CASSLASGRSNEQYF
j_call: TRBJ2-7; v_call: TRBV7-8; clone_size: -; d_call: -; cdr3_length: 13; cdr3_nt: TGTGCCAGCAGCCCCGGCTCCTACAATGAGCAGTACTTC; cdr3_aa: CASSPGSYNEQYF
j_call: TRBJ1-1; v_call: TRBV6-1; clone_size: few; d_call: -; cdr3_length: 15; cdr3_nt: TGTGCCAGCATAGACTTAGGTACGACGAACACTGAAGCTTTCTTT; cdr3_aa: CASIDLGTTNTEAFF
j_call: TRBJ2-5; v_call: TRBV7-2; clone_size: -; d_call: -; cdr3_length: 12; cdr3_nt: TGTGCCAGCACCCGAACAGAAGAGACCCAGTACTTC; cdr3_aa: CASTRTEETQYF
j_call: TRBJ2-3; v_call: TRBV27; clone_size: many; d_call: TRBD2; cdr3_length: 12; cdr3_nt: TGTGCCAGCGGCACTAGCGCAGATACGCAGTATTTT; cdr3_aa: CASGTSADTQYF
j_call: TRBJ2-1; v_call: TRBV7-7; clone_size: -; d_call: TRBD1; cdr3_length: 15; cdr3_nt: TGTGCCAGCAGCTTAAGACAGGGCCCCTACAATGAGCAGTTCTTC; cdr3_aa: CASSLRQGPYNEQFF
j_call: TRBJ2-3; v_call: TRBV7-3; clone_size: -; d_call: TRBD2; cdr3_length: 18; cdr3_nt: TGTGCCAGCAGCTCAACATCGGGACTAGCGGGAGTAAGCGATACGCAGTATTTT; cdr3_aa: CASSSTSGLAGVSDTQYF
j_call: TRBJ2-1; v_call: TRBV7-3; clone_size: -; d_call: TRBD2; cdr3_length: 16; cdr3_nt: TGTGCCAGCAGCTTATCCCTAGCGGGAGGGGTCAATGAGCAGTTCTTC; cdr3_aa: CASSLSLAGGVNEQFF
j_call: TRBJ2-7; v_call: TRBV6-1; clone_size: medium-sized; d_call: TRBD1; cdr3_length: 14; cdr3_nt: TGTGCCAGCAGTATTAGCAGGGGGTCCTACGAGCAGTACTTC; cdr3_aa: CASSISRGSYEQYF
j_call: TRBJ2-2; v_call: TRBV7-3; clone_size: -; d_call: -; cdr3_length: 14; cdr3_nt: TGTGCCAGCAGCTTAGGACCTAGTTCCGGGGAGCTGTTTTTT; cdr3_aa: CASSLGPSSGELFF
j_call: TRBJ2-1; v_call: TRBV7-3; clone_size: few; d_call: TRBD2; cdr3_length: 14; cdr3_nt: TGTGCCAGCAGCTCATCCGGGACTACCAATGAGCAGTTCTTC; cdr3_aa: CASSSSGTTNEQFF
j_call: TRBJ2-1; v_call: TRBV7-4; clone_size: -; d_call: TRBD2; cdr3_length: 16; cdr3_nt: TGTGCCAGCAATCCACCCCTAGCGGGAGGGGGCAATGAGCAGTTCTTC; cdr3_aa: CASNPPLAGGGNEQFF
j_call: TRBJ2-7; v_call: TRBV6-8; clone_size: -; d_call: -; cdr3_length: 13; cdr3_nt: TGTGCCAGCAGCAGACTCAGCTCCTACGAGCAGTACTTC; cdr3_aa: CASSRLSSYEQYF
j_call: TRBJ2-7; v_call: TRBV7-2; clone_size: few; d_call: TRBD2; cdr3_length: 14; cdr3_nt: TGTGCCAGCAGCTTTTCCGGGAGGGCCTACGAGCAGTACTTC; cdr3_aa: CASSFSGRAYEQYF
j_call: TRBJ2-7; v_call: TRBV7-4; clone_size: -; d_call: -; cdr3_length: 13; cdr3_nt: TGTGCCAGCAGTCCGGCCGAATCCTACGAGCAGTACTTC; cdr3_aa: CASSPAESYEQYF
j_call: TRBJ1-2; v_call: TRBV12-3/TRBV12-4; clone_size: many; d_call: -; cdr3_length: 12; cdr3_nt: TGTGCCAGCAGTTCAGGGTCCTTCGGCTACACCTTC; cdr3_aa: CASSSGSFGYTF
j_call: TRBJ2-7; v_call: TRBV7-6; clone_size: medium-sized; d_call: TRBD1; cdr3_length: 15; cdr3_nt: TGTGCCAGCAGCCCCGGGACAGGATACGGCTACGAGCAGTACTTC; cdr3_aa: CASSPGTGYGYEQYF
j_call: TRBJ2-7; v_call: TRBV5-6; clone_size: many; d_call: -; cdr3_length: 11; cdr3_nt: TGTGCCAGCAGCATGGAATCCGAGCAGTACTTC; cdr3_aa: CASSMESEQYF
j_call: TRBJ2-1; v_call: TRBV6-2/TRBV6-3; clone_size: once; d_call: TRBD1; cdr3_length: 15; cdr3_nt: TGTGCCAGCAGTTACTCGTTGACAGGGGGCTATGAGCAGTTCTTC; cdr3_aa: CASSYSLTGGYEQFF
j_call: TRBJ2-7; v_call: TRBV6-1; clone_size: many; d_call: -; cdr3_length: 15; cdr3_nt: TGTGCCAGCAGTCCTGGGACTTCGCTCACCTACGAGCAGTACTTC; cdr3_aa: CASSPGTSLTYEQYF
j_call: TRBJ2-3; v_call: TRBV12-3/TRBV12-4; clone_size: -; d_call: -; cdr3_length: 20; cdr3_nt: TGTGCCAGCATTCCGGGTTACGGAGGGGGGTCGTCATCTGGCACAGATACGCAGTATTTT; cdr3_aa: CASIPGYGGGSSSGTDTQYF
j_call: TRBJ2-1; v_call: TRBV6-6; clone_size: medium-sized; d_call: TRBD1; cdr3_length: 15; cdr3_nt: TGTGCCAGCAGTTACTTGGGGACAGGAACTAATGAGCAGTTCTTC; cdr3_aa: CASSYLGTGTNEQFF
j_call: TRBJ1-5; v_call: TRBV28; clone_size: -; d_call: TRBD1; cdr3_length: 19; cdr3_nt: TGTGCCAGCAGTAACACCCCGGGACAGGGGGCTTCGGGCAATCAGCCCCAGCATTTT; cdr3_aa: CASSNTPGQGASGNQPQHF
j_call: TRBJ2-6; v_call: TRBV6-1; clone_size: once; d_call: -; cdr3_length: 15; cdr3_nt: TGTGCCAGCAGTGAAGCTAGCTCTGGGGCCAACGTCCTGACTTTC; cdr3_aa: CASSEASSGANVLTF